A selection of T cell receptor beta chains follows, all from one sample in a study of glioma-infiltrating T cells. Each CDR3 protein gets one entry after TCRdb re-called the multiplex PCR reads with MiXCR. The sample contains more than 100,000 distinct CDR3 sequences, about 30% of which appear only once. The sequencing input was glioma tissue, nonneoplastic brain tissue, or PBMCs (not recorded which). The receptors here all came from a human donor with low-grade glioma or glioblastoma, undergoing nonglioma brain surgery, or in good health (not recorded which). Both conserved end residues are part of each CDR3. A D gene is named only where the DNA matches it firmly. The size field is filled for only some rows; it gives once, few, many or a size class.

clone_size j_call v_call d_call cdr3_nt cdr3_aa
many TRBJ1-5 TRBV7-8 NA TGTGCCAGCAGCTTAGGGAATGGGCAGCCCCAGCATTTT CASSLGNGQPQHF
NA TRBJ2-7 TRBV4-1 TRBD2 TGCGCCAGCAGCCAAAGATTATTCGGACTAGCGCGAAGCGAGCAGTACTTC CASSQRLFGLARSEQYF
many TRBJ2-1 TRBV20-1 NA TGCAGTGCTGGGGGGTCATACAATGAGCAGTTCTTC CSAGGSYNEQFF
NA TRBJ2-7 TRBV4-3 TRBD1 TGCGCCAGCAGCCAAGATAGTGGACAGGGGTACGAGCAGTACTTC CASSQDSGQGYEQYF
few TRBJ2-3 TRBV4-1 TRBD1 TGCGCCAGCAGCCCCAGAGGACAGGGGGTGACCATACTCACAGATACGCAGTATTTT CASSPRGQGVTILTDTQYF
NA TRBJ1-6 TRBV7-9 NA TGTGCCAGCAGCTTGAATTCACCCCTCCACTTT CASSLNSPLHF
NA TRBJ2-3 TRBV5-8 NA TGTGCCAGCAGCTTGGGGGGACGCCAAACAGATACGCAGTATTTT CASSLGGRQTDTQYF
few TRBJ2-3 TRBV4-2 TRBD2 TGTGCCAGCAGCCAGACTACTAGCGGGGCTAGCACAGATACGCAGTATTTT CASSQTTSGASTDTQYF
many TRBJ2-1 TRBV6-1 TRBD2 TGTGCCAGCAGTCAAAGCGGGGGGTACAATGAGCAGTTCTTC CASSQSGGYNEQFF
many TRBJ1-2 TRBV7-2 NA TGTGCCAGCAGCTTGACGCCGACAGTCTATGGCTACACCTTC CASSLTPTVYGYTF
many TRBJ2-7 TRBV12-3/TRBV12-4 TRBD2 TGTGCCAGCAGTTTAGCGGTAGCGGGATACGAGCAGTACTTC CASSLAVAGYEQYF
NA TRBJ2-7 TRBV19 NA TGTGCCAGTAGACCGAACAGGGAACCCTACGAGCAGTACTTC CASRPNREPYEQYF
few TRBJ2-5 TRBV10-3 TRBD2 TGTGCCATCAGTGAGTCGTTCGGGGGGATACAAGAGACCCAGTACTTC CAISESFGGIQETQYF
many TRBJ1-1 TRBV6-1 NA TGTGCCAGCAGTTCCCTCCCGGAGCTTGAAGCTTTCTTT CASSSLPELEAFF
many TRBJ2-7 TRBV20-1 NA TGCAGTGGTGATGTACCCGGGGGTGGCTACGAGCAGTACTTC CSGDVPGGGYEQYF
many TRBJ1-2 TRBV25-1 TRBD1 TGTGCCAGCAGTGACCCTACCGACAGGGTCGTAGGCTACACCTTC CASSDPTDRVVGYTF
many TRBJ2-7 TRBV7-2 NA TGTGCCAGCAGCTTAGGACAGGGGACTACCTACGAGCAGTACTTC CASSLGQGTTYEQYF